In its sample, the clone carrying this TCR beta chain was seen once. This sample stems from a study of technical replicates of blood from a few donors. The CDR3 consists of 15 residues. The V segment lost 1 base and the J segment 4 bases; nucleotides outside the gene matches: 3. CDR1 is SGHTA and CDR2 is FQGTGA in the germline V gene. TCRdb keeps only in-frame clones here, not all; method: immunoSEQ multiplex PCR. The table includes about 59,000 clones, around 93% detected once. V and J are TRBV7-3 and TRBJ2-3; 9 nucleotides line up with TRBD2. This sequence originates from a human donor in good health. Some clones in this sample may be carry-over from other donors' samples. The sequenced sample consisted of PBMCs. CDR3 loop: CASSLRRGGSDTQYF. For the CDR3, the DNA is TGTGCCAGCAGCTTAAGGCGGGGGGGCTCAGATACGCAGTATTTT.